This entry lists 25 T cell receptor beta chains sequenced from one sample in a study of blood T cell repertoires in COVID-19. Produced via immunoSEQ multiplex PCR; TCRdb's table is partial and in-frame only. The table includes 200,000 or so clones, about nine tenths detected once. Material: peripheral blood. The source is a woman aged 60-75 years with acute or convalescent COVID-19.

This sequence joins TRBV7-2 and TRBJ2-7; TRBD1 agrees at 8 bases. CDR3 length: 15 residues. Unmatched junction bases numbered 10, after V lost 5 bases and J lost 4 bases. From germline, CDR1 is SGHTA and CDR2 FQGNSA. The CDR3 loop reads CASSLWTGSRYEQYF. CDR3 bases: TGTGCCAGCAGCCTCTGGACAGGGTCCCGATACGAGCAGTACTTC.

The chain joins TRBV5-1 to TRBJ2-1, with 9 bases aligning to TRBD1. V was pared by 4 bases and J by 7 bases, with 6 bases of the junction left unmatched. CDR3 length: 14 amino acids. Germline CDR1 reads SGHRS; CDR2 reads YFSETQ. The CDR3 region is CASSRFGQGNEQFF. The CDR3 nucleotides read TGCGCCAGCAGCCGCTTCGGACAGGGGAATGAGCAGTTCTTC.

The V and J genes are TRBV4-3 and TRBJ1-3; no reliable D call. CDR1 and CDR2 (germline): LGHNA, YSLEER. There are 16 residues in the CDR3. V was cut by 2 bases and J by 0 bases, with 11 bases left in between. CDR3 sequence reads: CASSQQHISSGNTIYF. The DNA of the CDR3 is TGCGCCAGCAGCCAACAACATATATCCTCTGGAAACACCATATATTTT.

This sequence joins TRBV19 and TRBJ1-5; 8 bases agree with TRBD1. The CDR3 has 17 residues. CDR1 and CDR2 (germline): LNHDA, SQIVND (reference sequence). V gave up 0 bases and J gave up 4 bases; unmatched junction bases: 8. The CDR3 nucleotides are TGTGCCAGTAGTATAGACGGGGGACAGGTCTATAATCAGCCCCAGCATTTT. Translation gives CASSIDGGQVYNQPQHF.

This clone appeared once. CDR3 sequence reads: CASRQADYNEQFF. In DNA, the CDR3 is TGTGCCAGCCGACAGGCCGATTACAATGAGCAGTTCTTC. V gene TRBV12-3 or TRBV12-4 combines with J gene TRBJ2-1; TRBD1 is a possible D gene (6 bases). V was cut by 8 bases and J by 4 bases, with 12 bases left in between. This CDR3 spans 13 amino acids.

This chain connects TRBV6-5 to TRBJ2-5; weak D call: TRBD1 (5 bases). V lost 2 bases to trimming and J lost 4 bases, with 14 bases between them. The CDR3 consists of 15 residues. Germline V gene data show CDR1 as MNHEY and CDR2 as SVGAGI. In DNA form, the CDR3 reads TGTGCCAGCAGTTACCAGGGATTGCATGGAGAGACCCAGTACTTC. Encoded protein: CASSYQGLHGETQYF.

CDR3 nucleotides: TGTGCCAGCAGCGTAGCTCCCCACAACGGGGAGCTGTTTTTT. This encodes CASSVAPHNGELFF. J is TRBJ2-2 and V is TRBV9; no clear D gene. CDR1 is SGDLS and CDR2 is YYNGEE in the germline V gene. The CDR3 sequence is 14 residues long. Deletions cut 0 bases from V and 7 bases from J, with 10 bases between.

This rearrangement joins TRBV18 to TRBJ2-2; TRBD1 aligns across 10 bases. The CDR3 extends over 15 amino acids. V shed 3 bases and J 5 bases; nucleotides not matched to a gene: 3. The V gene's germline CDR1 is KGHSH and CDR2 LQKENI. The CDR3: CASSPWTGGTGELFF. The CDR3, as DNA: TGTGCCAGCTCACCGTGGACAGGGGGTACCGGGGAGCTGTTTTTT.

The chain links TRBV6-5 to TRBJ1-4; 7 nucleotides match TRBD1. This CDR3 is built from 15 residues. V shed 0 bases and J 12 bases; nucleotides not matched to a gene: 10. Per the germline V gene, CDR1 is MNHEY and CDR2 is SVGAGI. The CDR3 region is CASSYSFGQGGQLFF. The DNA for the CDR3 is TGTGCCAGCAGTTACTCGTTCGGGCAGGGGGGTCAACTGTTTTTT.

The chain carries TRBV7-2 and TRBJ2-2, with a weak D call TRBD2 (7 bases). Looked up from germline, CDR1 is SGHTA and CDR2 is FQGNSA. This CDR3 has 15 residues. V was shortened by 8 bases and J by 0 bases, with 13 bases between the two germline ends. In DNA form, the CDR3 reads TGTGCCAGCGGGGGGGCCGTCGCGAACACCGGGGAGCTGTTTTTT. It specifies CASGGAVANTGELFF.

This chain uses TRBV9 with TRBJ2-7; 9 nucleotides agree with TRBD1. Germline lookup yields CDR1 SGDLS and CDR2 YYNGEE. Trimming removed 0 bases from V and 2 bases from J; junction bases left unmatched: 3. The CDR3 runs to 15 residues. CDR3 region: CASSVGQGVAYEQYF. The CDR3 DNA reads as TGTGCCAGCAGCGTAGGACAGGGGGTCGCCTACGAGCAGTACTTC.

V gene TRBV6-1 combines with J gene TRBJ2-1, with 12 bases aligning to TRBD2. Germline CDR1 and CDR2: MNHNS and SASEGT. The J segment lost 9 bases and the V segment lost 4 bases, leaving 19 bases of the junction unmatched. This CDR3 region has 19 residues. CDR3 protein: CASSVPPSSGRAGFSEQFF. CDR3 DNA sequence: TGTGCCAGCAGTGTTCCCCCCTCTAGCGGGAGGGCCGGGTTTAGTGAGCAGTTCTTC.

The chain links TRBV4-2 to TRBJ2-1, with 8 bases lining up with TRBD1. The CDR3 spans 17 residues. Looked up from germline, CDR1 is LGHNA and CDR2 is YNFKEQ. J gave up 0 bases and V 4 bases, and 8 bases lay outside the gene matches. The CDR3 sequence is CASSRGTGLLSYNEQFF. CDR3 in DNA: TGTGCCAGCAGCCGAGGGACAGGTCTCCTCTCCTACAATGAGCAGTTCTTC.

The rearrangement links TRBV28 to TRBJ1-4; no clear D gene. V lost 8 bases and J 8 bases, leaving 18 bases between the germline ends. Germline CDR1 is MDHEN and CDR2 is SYDVKM. The CDR3 runs to 14 residues. The CDR3 DNA reads as TGTGCCAGCGGACTATTAGGCAGATCGGAAAAACTGTTTTTT. Residues: CASGLLGRSEKLFF.

The V gene is TRBV9, the J gene TRBJ2-1; 9 bases fit TRBD1. V lost 1 base, J lost 5 bases, and 4 bases stayed unmatched. Germline V gene sequence: CDR1 SGDLS, CDR2 YYNGEE. The CDR3 spans 15 residues. CDR3 in amino acids: CASSVRGQGNNEQFF. Written as DNA, the CDR3 is TGTGCCAGCAGCGTAAGGGGACAGGGTAACAATGAGCAGTTCTTC.

This sequence joins TRBV6-5 and TRBJ2-7; 8 bases map to TRBD2. V was clipped by 6 bases and J by 0 bases; unmatched bases: 4. Germline lookup yields CDR1 MNHEY and CDR2 SVGAGI. The CDR3 consists of 14 residues. The CDR3 sequence is CASRRGLASYEQYF. Written as DNA, the CDR3 is TGTGCCAGCAGGCGAGGACTAGCCTCCTACGAGCAGTACTTC.

The sample holds one count of this clone. The gene calls are TRBV2 and TRBJ1-6; 7 bases agree with TRBD1. Germline CDR1 reads SNHLY; CDR2 reads FYNNEI. Losses at the gene ends were 5 bases for V and 7 bases for J; bases not matched to a gene: 2. The CDR3 runs 13 residues. The CDR3 sequence is CASSTQGNSPLHF. DNA of the CDR3: TGTGCCAGCAGTACACAGGGGAATTCACCCCTCCACTTT.

As DNA, the CDR3 is TGTGCCAGCCTTCTTACTCGGACAGGGGGCCGCAATCAGCCCCAGCATTTT. This encodes CASLLTRTGGRNQPQHF. The chain is built from TRBV28 and TRBJ1-5; 11 bases match TRBD1. The CDR3 consists of 17 residues. Germline trimming cut 8 bases from V and 2 bases from J; bases unmatched to any gene: 11. Germline-derived CDR1 and CDR2 are MDHEN and SYDVKM.

This chain links TRBV4-2 with TRBJ2-7; the match to TRBD1 covers 8 bases. Trimming removed 0 bases from V and 4 bases from J; junction bases left unmatched: 5. The CDR3 length is 15 residues. The V gene's germline CDR1 is LGHNA and CDR2 YNFKEQ. The CDR3 spells CASSQDHNRGYEQYF. The CDR3 region has the DNA TGTGCCAGCAGCCAAGATCACAACAGGGGGTACGAGCAGTACTTC.

The chain has TRBV29-1 and TRBJ2-3, with 10 bases lining up with TRBD1. J was trimmed by 3 bases and V by 7 bases; bases with no gene match: 7. Germline V gives CDR1 SQVTM, CDR2 ANQGSEA. The CDR3 totals 14 residues. DNA of the CDR3: TGCAGCGCGACCGGGACAGGGGTGACAGATACGCAGTATTTT. It encodes CSATGTGVTDTQYF.

The rearrangement uses TRBV5-8 and TRBJ2-6; D perhaps matches TRBD2 (6 bases). Germline V gene lookup returns CDR1 SGHTS and CDR2 YDEGEE. CDR3 size: 16 residues. The V end lost 2 bases, the J end lost 2 bases, and 11 bases lay between the germline ends. The CDR3 DNA sequence: TGTGCCAGCAGCTTTATCCGGGGGACTGGGGCCAACGTCCTGACTTTC. This gives the protein CASSFIRGTGANVLTF.

V and J are TRBV11-2 and TRBJ2-2, with 9 bases identical to TRBD1. Germline V gene sequence: CDR1 SGHAT, CDR2 FQNNGV. V was clipped by 1 base and J by 5 bases; unmatched bases: 5. The CDR3 has 16 amino acids. The CDR3 DNA sequence: TGTGCCAGCAGCTTAGTTAGGACAGGGGATACCGGGGAGCTGTTTTTT. This codes for CASSLVRTGDTGELFF.

The V call is TRBV14, the J call TRBJ2-7; tentative D call: TRBD2 (5 bases). Trimming took 6 bases from V and 6 from J, leaving 18 bases between them. Germline lookup yields CDR1 SGHDN and CDR2 FVKESK. The CDR3 is 14 amino acids. CDR3 loop: CASSPLWGAGEQYF. The CDR3 nucleotides read TGTGCCAGCAGTCCTCTTTGGGGAGCCGGCGAGCAGTACTTC.

This clone has just one count. V is TRBV23-1 and J is TRBJ1-5, with 10 positions matching TRBD1. TRBV23-1 is recorded as an ORF, its role being uncertain. The CDR3 is 18 residues long. The J segment lost 0 bases and the V segment lost 4 bases, leaving 9 bases of the junction unmatched. The CDR3 here is CASSPDRGNSYSNQPQHF. CDR3 nucleotides: TGCGCCAGCAGTCCGGACAGGGGGAACTCTTATAGCAATCAGCCCCAGCATTTT.

This chain joins TRBV3-1 (or the pseudogene TRBV3-2) and TRBJ1-4; a weak D match, TRBD1 (5 bases). This CDR3 region has 14 residues. The V gene lost 6 bases and the J gene lost 7 bases, with 15 bases spanning the gap. Per the germline V gene, CDR1 is LGHDT and CDR2 is YNNKEL (reference sequence). CDR3 bases: TGTGCCAGCAGTTCCAGGGTGTCAGGTGAAAAACTGTTTTTT. Translating gives CASSSRVSGEKLFF.